This T cell receptor beta chain is from a study of cytomegalovirus exposure and HLA in healthy donors. Study information: Researchers previously reported finding about 110 million unique TCR beta sequences from about 179 million T cells. Study results and limitations: According to a later analysis, donors in an Asian-associated ancestry cluster reportedly had fewer N-insertions than the approximately 730-donor mean. The productive fraction for most TCR beta V segments was about 87% or about 30% in an earlier analysis.

This CDR3 has 16 amino acids. V lost 6 bases, J lost 0 bases, and 17 bases lay in between. CDR1 is KGHSH and CDR2 is LQKENI in the germline V gene. Despite likely unrecorded immune exposures, the donors were nominally healthy at the time of sampling. The PCR contained 60 Vbeta and 13 Jbeta primers. TCRdb's table, derived via immunoSEQ multiplex PCR, lists solely in-frame clones and lacks some. The sample table includes roughly 80,000 clones. With regard to this clone: Antigen specificity is unknown.

Sequencing used PBMCs. This clonotype was sampled from a girl aged 5 to 17 in good health and CMV-seropositive. The V gene is TRBV18, the J gene TRBJ1-1, with D perhaps matching TRBD1 (5 bases). The CDR3 here is CASSQNRGRMNTEAFF. CDR3 in DNA: TGTGCCAGCTCTCAAAATCGGGGGAGGATGAACACTGAAGCTTTCTTT. The variable domain in full, with the rest retrieved from reference TRBV18 and TRBJ1-1, is NAGVMQNPRHLVRRRGQEARLRCSPMKGHSHVYWYRQLPEEGLKFMVYLQKENIIDESGMPKERFSAEFPKEGPSILRIQQVVRGDSAAYFCASSQNRGRMNTEAFFGQGTRLTVV.